The 26 T cell receptor beta chains in this list originate from one sample, sequenced in a study of blood T cell repertoires in COVID-19. The table came from immunoSEQ multiplex PCR; TCRdb's copy has only in-frame clones and leaves some out. The repertoire holds 30,000 to 40,000 clones, with 88% as singletons. Sequencing used peripheral blood. The receptors were gathered from a man aged 65-85 years with active COVID-19.

The chain uses TRBV2 and TRBJ2-3; TRBD2 matches at 10 bases. Losses at the gene ends were 8 bases for V and 0 bases for J; bases not matched to a gene: 5. Germline CDR1 reads SNHLY; CDR2 reads FYNNEI. The CDR3 runs 15 residues. In DNA form, the CDR3 reads TGTGCCAGCGGACTAGCGGCGGGGAGCACAGATACGCAGTATTTT. Translation gives CASGLAAGSTDTQYF.

CDR3 sequence reads: CASSRAGSSTDTQYF. In DNA form, the CDR3 reads TGTGCCAGCAGCCGTGCGGGATCTAGCACAGATACGCAGTATTTT. The chain couples TRBV5-8 to TRBJ2-3; weak D call: TRBD2 (6 bases). Germline V CDR1 and CDR2: SGHTS, YDEGEE. Trimming took off 4 bases at V and 0 bases at J, with 12 bases between the two ends. CDR3 length: 15 residues.

V gene TRBV11-2 combines with J gene TRBJ2-7; TRBD2 might be the D (6 bases). This CDR3 has 13 amino acids. V was cut by 2 bases and J by 6 bases, with 11 bases left in between. The germline V gene has CDR1 SGHAT and CDR2 FQNNGV. CDR3: CASSLRGGVEQYF. For the CDR3, the DNA is TGTGCCAGCAGCTTACGCGGCGGGGTCGAGCAGTACTTC.

The CDR3 DNA sequence: TGTGCCAGCAGTGCGGTAGCGGAATACAATGAGCAGTTCTTC. This gives the protein CASSAVAEYNEQFF. The chain recombines TRBV6-2 or TRBV6-3 with TRBJ2-1; tentatively, D is TRBD2 (6 bases). The CDR3 extends over 14 amino acids. The germline CDR1 and CDR2 sequences are MNHEY and SVGEGT. V was clipped by 5 bases and J by 4 bases, with 12 bases between them.

The J gene is TRBJ1-2, the V gene TRBV30, with 8 bases fitting TRBD1. Germline assignment: CDR1 GTSNPN and CDR2 SVGIG (reference sequence). The CDR3 extends over 14 amino acids. J lost 9 bases, V lost 8 bases, and 17 bases had no gene match. The CDR3 sequence is CAPKTWTGLRSYTF. The CDR3 nucleotides are TGTGCCCCGAAGACTTGGACAGGGTTGAGGAGCTACACCTTC.

CDR3 sequence: CASSVGVPPLHF. The CDR3 DNA is TGTGCCAGCAGCGTCGGGGTTCCACCCCTCCACTTT. The chain carries TRBV6-2 or TRBV6-3 and TRBJ1-6; D gene unclear. Germline CDR1 and CDR2: MNHEY and SVGEGT. Between the trimmed V and J ends, which lost 6 bases and 11 bases, there was a span of 11 bases. This CDR3 contains 12 residues.

The chain uses TRBV19 and TRBJ1-4, with 10 bases identical to TRBD1. This CDR3 spans 18 amino acids. The J segment lost 6 bases and the V segment lost 5 bases, leaving 15 bases of the junction unmatched. In germline, CDR1 is LNHDA, CDR2 SQIVND (reference sequence). The CDR3 reads CASSGTGTGAPYDEKLFF. In DNA, the CDR3 is TGTGCCAGTAGTGGGACCGGGACAGGGGCTCCGTATGATGAAAAACTGTTTTTT.

This clone has a single count. The chain uses TRBV28 and TRBJ2-3; 9 bases align to TRBD2. This CDR3 comprises 16 residues. After removal of 3 bases from V and 4 bases from J, the junction contained 8 bases not matched to a gene. Germline CDR1 is MDHEN and CDR2 is SYDVKM. CDR3 in amino acids: CASSFRVAGDADTQYF. The CDR3 nucleotides are TGTGCCAGCAGTTTTCGGGTAGCGGGAGACGCAGATACGCAGTATTTT.

This clone came up a few times. V usage is TRBV19 and J usage is TRBJ1-1, with D uncertain. From germline, CDR1 is LNHDA and CDR2 SQIVND (reference sequence). The CDR3 is made up of 13 amino acids. The V end lost 3 bases, the J end lost 1 base, and 6 bases lay between the germline ends. For the CDR3, the DNA is TGTGCCAGTAGTATGCACACGAACACTGAAGCTTTCTTT. It codes for CASSMHTNTEAFF.

The rearrangement uses TRBV18 and TRBJ2-2; unclear D gene. CDR1 and CDR2 from the germline V gene are KGHSH and LQKENI. V was pared by 3 bases and J by 5 bases, with 10 bases between. This CDR3 contains 14 residues. CDR3 bases: TGTGCCAGCTCACCGAGTGCCCGGACCGGGGAGCTGTTTTTT. Encoded protein: CASSPSARTGELFF.

Comments on this clone: The junction departs from the called germline gene at one end, perhaps through a read error. The chain carries TRBV7-2 and TRBJ2-3; weak D call: TRBD1 (6 bases). Germline lookup yields CDR1 SGHTA and CDR2 FQGNSA. CDR3 size: 11 residues. The CDR3 region has the DNA TGCGGGTCAGGGGATACAGATACGCAGTATTTT. Translated, it gives CGSGDTDTQYF.

The chain is built from TRBV6-5 and TRBJ2-1; the D gene is possibly TRBD2 (5 bases). The CDR3 totals 14 residues. The V end lost 6 bases, the J end lost 3 bases, and 12 bases lay between the germline ends. Germline CDR1 MNHEY, CDR2 SVGAGI. CDR3 DNA sequence: TGTGCCAGCAGGATACGGGCGGGCTACAATGAGCAGTTCTTC. Translated, it gives CASRIRAGYNEQFF.

The rearrangement uses TRBV6-6 and TRBJ2-2; tentative D call: TRBD1 (6 bases). The length of the CDR3 is 15 residues. V gave up 1 base and J gave up 5 bases, with 11 bases separating them. CDR1 MNHNY and CDR2 SVGAGI come from the germline V gene (reference sequence). The CDR3 loop is CASSYFRGGTGELFF. For the CDR3, the DNA is TGTGCCAGCAGTTACTTCAGGGGCGGAACCGGGGAGCTGTTTTTT.

V and J are TRBV6-5 and TRBJ2-5; 9 nucleotides align to TRBD2. Germline V lookup: CDR1 MNHEY, CDR2 SVGAGI. The CDR3 runs to 14 residues. V was clipped by 6 bases and J by 7 bases; unmatched bases: 9. The CDR3 sequence is CASRPAGGRGTQYF. For the CDR3, the DNA is TGTGCCAGCAGACCCGCGGGGGGGCGGGGGACCCAGTACTTC.

This sequence joins TRBV7-3 and TRBJ2-2, with D perhaps matching TRBD1 (5 bases). The CDR3 totals 16 residues. Germline V lookup: CDR1 SGHTA, CDR2 FQGTGA. Between the trimmed V and J ends, which lost 6 bases and 6 bases, there was a span of 20 bases. CDR3 nucleotide sequence: TGTGCCAGCAGGGATCGACTCGGGTCCAGGGCCGGGGAGCTGTTTTTT. As protein: CASRDRLGSRAGELFF.

This chain uses TRBV12-5 with TRBJ2-1, with TRBD1 matching over 11 bases. CDR1 and CDR2 from the germline V gene are LGHNT and FRNRAP. The CDR3 totals 16 residues. Germline trimming cut 8 bases from V and 3 bases from J; bases unmatched to any gene: 9. In nucleotides, the CDR3 is TGTGCTAGTAAGCAGGGACAGGGGGGCGACTACAATGAGCAGTTCTTC. Encoded protein: CASKQGQGGDYNEQFF.

This sequence joins TRBV9 and TRBJ1-2, with D unresolved. Germline CDR1 and CDR2: SGDLS and YYNGEE. Trimming removed 0 bases at V and 7 bases at J, with 16 bases between. The CDR3 is 15 amino acids. This chain's CDR3 is CASSVEFGRVSGYTF. The CDR3 DNA sequence: TGTGCCAGCAGCGTAGAGTTCGGGAGGGTTAGTGGCTACACCTTC.

The gene calls are TRBV27 and TRBJ1-2; 12 bases are a match to TRBD1. CDR1 and CDR2 (germline): MNHEY, SMNVEV (reference sequence). This CDR3 is 18 amino acids long. Unmatched junction bases numbered 14, after V lost 3 bases and J lost 6 bases. The CDR3 loop reads CASSFGTGGPQALDGYTF. The CDR3 coding sequence is TGTGCCAGCAGTTTCGGGACAGGGGGCCCCCAAGCTCTTGATGGCTACACCTTC.

The CDR3 reads CASSLSGGPEQFF. For the CDR3, the DNA is TGTGCCAGCAGCTTATCTGGCGGGCCTGAGCAGTTCTTC. The chain has TRBV7-3 and TRBJ2-1; tentative D call: TRBD2 (5 bases). This CDR3 has 13 amino acids. Germline V lookup: CDR1 SGHTA, CDR2 FQGTGA. The V end was cut by 2 bases, the J end by 9 bases, with 11 bases between.

The chain joins TRBV6-2 or TRBV6-3 to TRBJ1-6; unclear D gene. Germline V lookup: CDR1 MNHEY, CDR2 SVGEGT. V lost 3 bases and J lost 7, with 4 bases in between. The CDR3 consists of 12 residues. Here the CDR3 DNA reads TGTGCCAGCAGTTATCGGAATTCACCCCTCCACTTT. Amino acids: CASSYRNSPLHF.

This chain links TRBV15 with TRBJ2-7, with a weak D call TRBD1 (6 bases). The length of the CDR3 is 15 residues. Trimming removed 3 bases from V and 2 bases from J, with 14 bases in between. The V gene's germline CDR1 is LNHNV and CDR2 YYDKDF (reference sequence). The CDR3 sequence is CATSSKQGGAYEQYF. In DNA, the CDR3 is TGTGCCACCAGCAGCAAACAGGGTGGAGCCTACGAGCAGTACTTC.

This sequence joins TRBV11-3 and TRBJ2-3; no firm D call. V lost 5 bases and J 1 base, leaving 7 bases between the germline ends. The CDR3 has 13 residues. Germline-derived CDR1 and CDR2 are SGHNT and YENEEA. CDR3 in DNA: TGTGCCAGCAGCCTCGGTCGCACAGATACGCAGTATTTT. It specifies CASSLGRTDTQYF.

V is TRBV4-1 and J is TRBJ2-1; 14 bases are shared with TRBD2. The germline V gene encodes CDR1 MGHRA and CDR2 YSYEKL. V lost 4 bases, J lost 1 base, and 6 bases stayed unmatched. This CDR3 region has 18 residues. The CDR3 here is CASSLGTSGRGSYNEQFF. In DNA, the CDR3 is TGCGCCAGCAGCCTAGGGACTAGCGGGAGAGGATCCTACAATGAGCAGTTCTTC.

The rearrangement links TRBV19 to TRBJ2-3; 11 nucleotides match TRBD2. The V gene's germline CDR1 is LNHDA and CDR2 SQIVND (reference sequence). CDR3 length: 16 residues. V lost 5 bases and J lost 4; bases outside the gene matches: 8. The chain's CDR3 is CASSLTTSGVADTQYF. CDR3 bases: TGTGCCAGTAGTCTCACGACTAGCGGGGTGGCAGATACGCAGTATTTT.

V usage is TRBV6-6 and J usage is TRBJ1-6, with D uncertain. The CDR3 is 15 residues long. Per germline, CDR1 MNHNY and CDR2 SVGAGI (reference sequence). Trimming removed 3 bases from V and 7 bases from J, with 13 bases in between. DNA for the CDR3: TGTGCCAGCAGTTATCTCCTAGCGAGGAATTCACCCCTCCACTTT. Translating it yields CASSYLLARNSPLHF.

The chain joins TRBV11-2 to TRBJ1-3; D gene unclear. Germline V CDR1 and CDR2: SGHAT, FQNNGV. With 4 bases removed from V and 0 bases from J, the gap between germline ends came to 10 bases. The CDR3 sequence is 15 residues long. The DNA of the CDR3 is TGTGCCAGCAGCTCTGATCTAAGCTCTGGAAACACCATATATTTT. This encodes CASSSDLSSGNTIYF.